This T cell receptor beta chain was identified in a study of shared T cell receptors in the human thymus. Using immunoSEQ multiplex PCR, the repertoire was profiled, and TCRdb retains in-frame clones only, with some absent. The sample contains approximately 580,000 clones, about four fifths of which appear only once. CDR1 and CDR2 from the germline V gene are SGHVS and FNYEAQ. Trimming removed 4 bases from V and 5 bases from J; junction bases left unmatched: 9. This CDR3 spans 15 amino acids. These data also formed part of another study, on human thymus T cells. That paper adds: As related research reported, thymic repertoires overlapped highly among unrelated individuals.

Specimen: thymocytes. The chain combines TRBV7-6 with TRBJ2-7, with 9 bases aligning to TRBD1. This TCR was recovered from a boy under three years old with a congenital heart defect. CDR3 amino acids: CASSSRDRARDEQYF. The CDR3 nucleotides are TGTGCCAGCAGCTCCCGGGACAGGGCAAGGGACGAGCAGTACTTC.